The 28 T cell receptor beta chains below all came from one sample that was sequenced in a study of shared clonotypes between healthy human individuals. Measured with immunoSEQ multiplex PCR; TCRdb has only the in-frame clones, and not every one. The data contain a few million clones, approximately 93% of them singletons. The sample taken for sequencing was naive CD4+ T cells from PBMCs. The subset: CD45RA+ positively selected. The receptors derive from a man younger than 35 in good health. Some clones in this sample may be carry-over from other donors' samples.

CDR3 loop: CASSTQGAYEQYF. In DNA form, the CDR3 reads TGCGCCAGCAGCACCCAGGGCGCCTACGAGCAGTACTTC. J is TRBJ2-7 and V is TRBV5-1; tentatively, D is TRBD1 (5 bases). The germline V gene encodes CDR1 SGHRS and CDR2 YFSETQ. This CDR3 comprises 13 residues. Trimming removed 4 bases at V and 2 bases at J, with 10 bases between.

This chain joins TRBV4-1 and TRBJ1-1, with TRBD1 identical over 10 bases. V shed 1 base and J 5 bases; nucleotides not matched to a gene: 16. Germline CDR1 reads MGHRA; CDR2 reads YSYEKL. The CDR3 spans 19 residues. The CDR3 bases are TGCGCCAGCAGCCAAGGAAGAGGGTTTGACAGGGGGCGGGAAACTGAAGCTTTCTTT. Its protein product is CASSQGRGFDRGRETEAFF.

The V call is TRBV5-1, the J call TRBJ2-1; TRBD1 might be the D (5 bases). Deletions cut 4 bases from V and 1 base from J, with 15 bases between. Germline V gene sequence: CDR1 SGHRS, CDR2 YFSETQ. This CDR3 has 16 residues. CDR3 bases: TGCGCCAGCAGCCATCAGACAGATCCTTCCTACAATGAGCAGTTCTTC. Its protein is CASSHQTDPSYNEQFF.

The CDR3 DNA sequence: TGTGCCAGCAGTGGGGCAGAAGAGACCCAGTACTTC. This translates into CASSGAEETQYF. The chain carries TRBV2 and TRBJ2-5; D is unresolved. Germline V gives CDR1 SNHLY, CDR2 FYNNEI. The CDR3 has 12 amino acids. V lost 4 bases and J lost 3, with 6 bases in between.

The chain employs TRBV14 and TRBJ2-7; no definite D call. The CDR3 covers 16 residues. Germline V gene data show CDR1 as SGHDN and CDR2 as FVKESK. V was cut by 0 bases and J by 5 bases, with 17 bases left in between. The CDR3 spells CASSQDVGLLGNEQYF. CDR3 nucleotide sequence: TGTGCCAGCAGCCAAGATGTGGGCCTACTTGGGAACGAGCAGTACTTC.

The J gene is TRBJ2-1, the V gene TRBV21-1; the listed D gene, TRBD2, was not tested against the DNA. TRBV21-1 is a listed pseudogene. The CDR3 consists of 18 residues. DNA of the CDR3: TGTGCCAGCAGCAAAGATGGTAGCGGGAGGGACCCTTACAATGAGCAGTTCTTC. It yields the protein CASSKDGSGRDPYNEQFF.

The chain uses TRBV14 and TRBJ2-5; D not certain. Trimming cost V 1 base and J 1 base, with 13 bases left between them. The germline V gene has CDR1 SGHDN and CDR2 FVKESK. CDR3 length: 16 residues. The DNA of the CDR3 is TGTGCCAGCAGCCAAGCTGGGGTGCGGCCCCAAGAGACCCAGTACTTC. It yields the protein CASSQAGVRPQETQYF.

The DNA for the CDR3 is TGTGCCAGCAGCCAAGGCGGCGGCGGGAGGGCCGGAGATACGCAGTATTTT. Amino acid sequence: CASSQGGGGRAGDTQYF. The rearrangement joins TRBV4-2 to TRBJ2-3; TRBD2 aligns across 9 bases. Germline CDR1 and CDR2: LGHNA and YNFKEQ. V shed 1 base, J shed 5 bases, and the junction held 10 bases outside the gene matches. This CDR3 region has 17 residues.

V is TRBV4-1 and J is TRBJ2-1, with D tentatively TRBD2 (5 bases). The length of the CDR3 is 17 residues. V was cut by 3 bases and J by 7 bases, with 22 bases left in between. In germline, CDR1 is MGHRA, CDR2 YSYEKL. The CDR3 DNA follows: TGCGCCAGCAGCCAGGTCCTTGGCCAAACGTCGGGAAATGAGCAGTTCTTC. This translates into CASSQVLGQTSGNEQFF.

The gene calls are TRBV21-1 and TRBJ1-2; TRBD1 is the table's D call and was not checked against the DNA. TRBV21-1 represents a pseudogene. The CDR3 spans 15 residues. The CDR3 reads CASSNNTGGMDGYTF. Written as DNA, the CDR3 is TGTGCCAGCAGCAACAACACAGGGGGCATGGATGGCTACACCTTC.

The V call is TRBV2, the J call TRBJ1-5; no clear D gene. The CDR3 is 12 residues long. Trimming took off 3 bases at V and 8 bases at J, with 8 bases between the two ends. CDR1 and CDR2 from the germline V gene are SNHLY and FYNNEI. The chain's CDR3 is CASSEGFEPQHF. The CDR3 DNA reads as TGTGCCAGCAGTGAGGGGTTTGAGCCCCAGCATTTT. The full variable domain, in which reference TRBV2 and TRBJ1-5 provide the parts outside the CDR3, is EPEVTQTPSHQVTQMGQEVILRCVPISNHLYFYWYRQILGQKVEFLVSFYNNEISEKSEIFDDQFSVERPDGSNFTLKIRSTKLEDSAMYFCASSEGFEPQHFGDGTRLSIL.

This chain uses TRBV4-2 with TRBJ2-5; possibly TRBD2 for D (7 bases). CDR3 length equals 16 residues. The germline V and J ends were trimmed by 0 bases and 4 bases, with 15 bases remaining between them. CDR1 LGHNA and CDR2 YNFKEQ come from the germline V gene. The CDR3 region has the DNA TGTGCCAGCAGCCAAGAGAGGGCGGGGGCAGCAGAGACCCAGTACTTC. It is translated as CASSQERAGAAETQYF.

The V gene is TRBV29-1, the J gene TRBJ1-1, with D possibly TRBD1 on 5 matching bases. This CDR3 is built from 12 residues. V was pared by 6 bases and J by 1 base, with 9 bases between. The germline V gene encodes CDR1 SQVTM and CDR2 ANQGSEA. CDR3 nucleotide sequence: TGCAGCGTCCCTGGACAGAACACTGAAGCTTTCTTT. Its translation is CSVPGQNTEAFF.

The chain couples TRBV5-4 to TRBJ2-1; D may be TRBD2 (5 bases). The CDR3 totals 18 residues. V lost 8 bases and J lost 4, with 28 bases in between. CDR1 and CDR2 (germline): SGHNT, YYREEE (reference sequence). CDR3 bases: TGTGCCAGTATAACTAGTTCTGGTGACCCCTCCCCTTACAATGAGCAGTTCTTC. It yields the protein CASITSSGDPSPYNEQFF.

The chain carries TRBV18 and TRBJ1-1; D is unclear. Deletions cut 0 bases from V and 1 base from J, with 12 bases between. The CDR3 has 16 residues. The germline V gene has CDR1 KGHSH and CDR2 LQKENI. CDR3 nucleotide sequence: TGTGCCAGCTCACCACCGAATTCTGGCGGGAACACTGAAGCTTTCTTT. This sequence encodes CASSPPNSGGNTEAFF. Complete variable domain (other parts from reference TRBV18 and TRBJ1-1): NAGVMQNPRHLVRRRGQEARLRCSPMKGHSHVYWYRQLPEEGLKFMVYLQKENIIDESGMPKERFSAEFPKEGPSILRIQQVVRGDSAAYFCASSPPNSGGNTEAFFGQGTRLTVV.

The chain carries TRBV28 and TRBJ2-1; D is perhaps TRBD2 (5 bases). CDR1 is MDHEN and CDR2 is SYDVKM in the germline V gene. The CDR3 runs to 13 residues. V was shortened by 3 bases and J by 4 bases, with 7 bases between the two germline ends. CDR3 region: CASSFPGYNEQFF. The DNA of the CDR3 is TGTGCCAGCAGTTTCCCGGGGTACAATGAGCAGTTCTTC.

The DNA for the CDR3 is TGCGCCAGCAGCCGCAGACAGGGGGACAATGAGCAGTTCTTC. It encodes CASSRRQGDNEQFF. The rearrangement joins TRBV5-1 to TRBJ2-1; TRBD1 aligns across 9 bases. The CDR3 has 14 residues. Germline V gene data show CDR1 as SGHRS and CDR2 as YFSETQ. Losses at the gene ends were 4 bases for V and 5 bases for J; bases not matched to a gene: 4.

This sequence joins TRBV18 and TRBJ2-7; TRBD2 agrees at 8 bases. Germline loops: CDR1 KGHSH, CDR2 LQKENI. The CDR3 is made up of 22 amino acids. V lost 2 bases to trimming and J lost 6 bases; unmatched junction nucleotides: 30. The CDR3 DNA reads as TGTGCCAGCTCACCAAGTAGTAGCTCACAGCTAATCAGACTAGCGTTGCTTCGCGAGCAGTACTTC. This encodes CASSPSSSSQLIRLALLREQYF.

The J gene is TRBJ2-1, the V gene TRBV29-1, with D uncertain. V gave up 3 bases and J gave up 6 bases, with 12 bases separating them. The CDR3 is 13 residues long. Germline CDR1 reads SQVTM; CDR2 reads ANQGSEA. The DNA for the CDR3 is TGCAGCGTTGAGAAGCCGACCCTCAATGAGCAGTTCTTC. Residues: CSVEKPTLNEQFF.

In this sample, this clone turned up once. This chain connects TRBV9 to TRBJ2-5, with D perhaps TRBD2 (6 bases). The germline V gene encodes CDR1 SGDLS and CDR2 YYNGEE. This CDR3 comprises 16 residues. With 0 bases removed from V and 4 bases from J, the gap between germline ends came to 16 bases. CDR3 DNA sequence: TGTGCCAGCAGCGTAGGACCCCCGGGGGTGGGAGAGACCCAGTACTTC. It codes for CASSVGPPGVGETQYF.

This chain connects TRBV5-1 to TRBJ2-7; 7 positions match TRBD2. This CDR3 is built from 16 residues. Trimming took 2 bases from V and 3 from J; bases not matched to a gene: 11. Germline-derived CDR1 and CDR2 are SGHRS and YFSETQ. CDR3: CASSFNYPSGNYEQYF. As DNA, the CDR3 is TGCGCCAGCAGCTTCAACTATCCTAGCGGAAACTACGAGCAGTACTTC.

A remark on this clone: The sample has other DNA sequences that encode this CDR3 too. The J gene is TRBJ1-5, the V gene TRBV28; 7 positions match TRBD1. The CDR3 spans 14 residues. Germline V gives CDR1 MDHEN, CDR2 SYDVKM. With 6 bases clipped from V and 3 bases from J, the junction kept 5 bases outside the gene matches. The CDR3 nucleotides read TGTGCCAGCAGCCGGACAGGAAACAATCAGCCCCAGCATTTT. Protein product: CASSRTGNNQPQHF.

This rearrangement joins TRBV28 to TRBJ2-2; 16 bases agree with TRBD2. The V gene end was trimmed by 6 bases and the J gene end by 6 bases; junction bases not matched to a gene: 13. The length of the CDR3 is 19 residues. Germline V CDR1 and CDR2: MDHEN, SYDVKM. The CDR3 coding sequence is TGTGCCAGCAGCGACATGAGGGGACTAGCGGGAGGGCGTTCCGGGGAGCTGTTTTTT. This sequence encodes CASSDMRGLAGGRSGELFF. Together with reference TRBV28 and TRBJ2-2, the CDR3 gives the full variable domain: DVKVTQSSRYLVKRTGEKVFLECVQDMDHENMFWYRQDPGLGLRLIYFSYDVKMKEKGDIPEGYSVSREKKERFSLILESASTNQTSMYLCASSDMRGLAGGRSGELFFGEGSRLTVL.

The J gene is TRBJ2-2, the V gene TRBV7-3, with D perhaps matching TRBD2 (6 bases). The V gene lost 4 bases and the J gene lost 5 bases, with 17 bases spanning the gap. Germline CDR1 reads SGHTA; CDR2 reads FQGTGA. The CDR3 has 16 residues. CDR3 DNA sequence: TGTGCCAGCAGCTACGTTGGGACTCCCGGGACCGGGGAGCTGTTTTTT. Amino acids: CASSYVGTPGTGELFF.

The chain employs TRBV4-1 and TRBJ2-3; D not certain. The germline V gene encodes CDR1 MGHRA and CDR2 YSYEKL. Between the trimmed V and J ends, which lost 7 bases and 0 bases, there was a span of 11 bases. The CDR3 contains 14 residues. CDR3 DNA: TGCGCCAGCACCGGAGCGCTGAGCACAGATACGCAGTATTTT. Its protein product is CASTGALSTDTQYF.

The chain employs TRBV29-1 and TRBJ1-2, with 7 bases that match TRBD1. This CDR3 has 18 amino acids. CDR1 and CDR2 (germline): SQVTM, ANQGSEA. This CDR3 is CPDRGCGTETQANYGYTF. CDR3 coding DNA: TGCCCTGATAGGGGATGCGGGACAGAGACTCAAGCTAACTATGGCTACACCTTC. The complete variable domain, with remaining parts taken from reference TRBV29-1 and TRBJ1-2, reads SAVISQKPSRDICQRGTSLTIQCQVDSQVTMMFWYRQQPGQSLTLIATANQGSEATYESGFVIDKFPISRPNLTFSTLTVSNMSPEDSSIYLCPDRGCGTETQANYGYTFGSGTRLTVV.

The chain carries TRBV2 and TRBJ2-3; 7 bases fit TRBD1. This CDR3 spans 12 amino acids. Per germline, CDR1 SNHLY and CDR2 FYNNEI. CDR3 loop: CGTGTGTDTQYF. The CDR3 DNA reads as TGTGGAACCGGGACAGGCACAGATACGCAGTATTTT.

The chain uses TRBV6-8 and TRBJ2-4; 10 nucleotides match TRBD2. There are 18 residues in the CDR3. The junction had 8 bases not matched to a gene; V was cut back by 2 bases and J by 1 base. From germline, CDR1 is MNHGY and CDR2 SAAAGT. CDR3 sequence: CASSYPHASGSAKNIQYF. In nucleotides, the CDR3 is TGTGCCAGCAGTTACCCCCATGCTAGCGGGAGTGCCAAAAACATTCAGTACTTC.